This TCR beta chain was identified during a study of early T cells in non-severe SARS-CoV-2 infection (dated by TCRdb to about 2021). For the study in its entirety: TCR sequencing used bulk RNA from unsorted whole blood, so alpha and beta chains could not be paired. Results the study describes overall, beyond this receptor: Matching against VDJdb was skewed toward anti-spike CD8 responses, likely underestimated virus-specific expansions, and missed private and CD4 specificities.

In its sample, this clonotype was seen a few times. It lacks a known antigen. Base qualities were left out, and no much larger clone turns up one base away. Library preparation was by 5' RACE. Sequencing used a NextSeq 500. Unique molecular identifiers were attached to individual cDNA molecules in the TCR library protocol so that sequencing error and PCR bias could be corrected. Both TCR alpha and beta chains were sequenced, and tight co-correlation was observed between alpha and beta sequence abundances in each sample. The paper's data handling went like this. Decombinator V4 was used to annotate TCR sequences for V gene, J gene and CDR3. Expanded TCRs were defined as changing significantly between any two time points under a Poisson model with p below 0.0001. TCR abundances were normalised to the total number of TCRs sequenced in each sample and reported as counts per million. VDJdb, accessed 1 November 2021, was searched for CMV, EBV and SARS-CoV-2 annotated TCRs, excluding TCRs annotated for multiple antigens. TCRdb took the public reads, trimmed them with fastp at Q25, ran MiXCR for clone calling and kept in-frame beta chains. Here each entry gathers all rows of one CDR3 protein and keeps the most common genes and DNA. In this record, the V and J calls reflect TCRdb's handling and not the investigators' own analysis. For this sample the table gives roughly 120,000 distinct CDR3 sequences, of which around an eighth were detected only once. 3.5% to 4% of the sample belongs to the ten largest clones.

A case-control design nested within a healthcare worker cohort in London, UK, was used, with weekly nasopharyngeal swab PCR tests and blood sampling performed. Healthcare workers were enrolled in the week of the UK lockdown, from 23 to 31 March 2020, and were followed every week for up to roughly 16 weeks. This receptor was identified in an adult who was a healthcare worker with PCR-confirmed SARS-CoV-2 infection or an uninfected control (not recorded which). The sequenced sample was whole blood, obtained at baseline.

The CDR3 reads CASSLARPGGYGYTF. In nucleotides, the sequence is TGTGCCAGCAGCTTAGCTAGGCCGGGAGGCTATGGCTACACCTTC. The sequence links TRBV11-2 to TRBJ1-2; the D gene cannot be resolved reliably. The CDR3 covers 15 residues, taking in both the cysteine and the phenylalanine. Only the CDR3 part of the read is kept: 45 bases, read in frame from the first base. CDR1 and CDR2 are read off the germline V gene as SGHAT and FQNNGV. V is shortened by 1 base, J by 4 bases, and the region joining them spans 13 bases.